This T cell receptor beta chain emerged from a study of blood T cell repertoires in COVID-19. In the study overall: PBMCs, B-cell-depleted T cells, or T cells provided the cDNA or gDNA that made up the material.

This CDR3 region has 14 residues. V gave up 5 bases and J gave up 9 bases, with 14 bases separating them. Per the germline V gene, CDR1 is SEHNR and CDR2 is FQNEAQ (reference sequence). Assay used: immunoSEQ multiplex PCR; TCRdb lists only in-frame clones, some missing. Of about 300,000 clones listed, roughly 86% are singletons. The receptor was isolated from a woman aged 25-40 years with COVID-19, enrolled during active disease. The sequencing input was peripheral blood. The chain has TRBV7-9 and TRBJ1-6, with D tentatively TRBD1 (6 bases). CDR3 loop: CASSPDRSPSPLHF. Written as DNA, the CDR3 is TGTGCCAGCAGCCCAGACAGGTCTCCTTCACCCCTCCACTTT. The full variable domain, rest sourced from reference TRBV7-9 and TRBJ1-6, is DTGVSQNPRHKITKRGQNVTFRCDPISEHNRLYWYRQTLGQGPEFLTYFQNEAQLEKSRLLSDRFSAERPKGSFSTLEIQRTEQGDSAMYLCASSPDRSPSPLHFGNGTRLTVT.